The next 6 T cell receptor beta chains were all read from a single sample in a study of blood T cell repertoires in COVID-19. The table came from immunoSEQ multiplex PCR; TCRdb's copy has only in-frame clones and leaves some out. The sample has some 340,000 clones, around four fifths seen once; the top ten hold approximately 3.1%. Sequencing was performed on peripheral blood. These receptors all stem from a young man with active or convalescent COVID-19.

This chain connects TRBV5-6 to TRBJ1-1, with D unclear. CDR3 length: 13 amino acids. V was pared by 4 bases and J by 9 bases, with 16 bases between. Per the germline V gene, CDR1 is SGHDT and CDR2 is YYEEEE. The CDR3 DNA reads as TGTGCCAGCAGCGCGATTACAGTGTTAAAAGCTTTCTTT. The encoded protein is CASSAITVLKAFF.

This chain links TRBV6-5 with TRBJ2-4; TRBD2 matches 7 bases. This CDR3 is built from 15 residues. Trimming cost V 5 bases and J 3 bases; bases outside gene matches: 7. The germline V gene has CDR1 MNHEY and CDR2 SVGAGI. The CDR3, as DNA: TGTGCCAGCAGTCCCTCGGGGACTAACAAAAACATTCAGTACTTC. Translated, it gives CASSPSGTNKNIQYF.

The chain carries TRBV16 and TRBJ1-4; D gene uncertain. The V gene lost 1 base and the J gene lost 7 bases, with 22 bases spanning the gap. Germline values: CDR1 KGHSY, CDR2 FQNENV. The CDR3 extends over 18 amino acids. The CDR3: CASSQWRETTRRVEKLFF. CDR3 bases: TGTGCCAGCAGCCAATGGAGGGAAACAACCCGTCGGGTTGAAAAACTGTTTTTT.

CDR3 residues: CASSQAGRSYNEQFF. CDR3 in DNA: TGTGCCAGCAGCCAAGCGGGTCGCTCCTACAATGAGCAGTTCTTC. V is TRBV14 and J is TRBJ2-1; D is unresolved. The germline V and J ends were trimmed by 1 base and 0 bases, with 7 bases remaining between them. The V gene's germline CDR1 is SGHDN and CDR2 FVKESK. The CDR3 extends over 15 amino acids.

The rearrangement uses TRBV4-1 and TRBJ2-7, with D possibly matching TRBD1 (6 bases). CDR3 size: 16 residues. The ends were cut back, 0 bases at V and 2 bases at J, with 14 bases in the middle. The germline V gene has CDR1 MGHRA and CDR2 YSYEKL. The CDR3 nucleotides are TGCGCCAGCAGCCAAGATCTGGGGACACCTACCTACGAGCAGTACTTC. Translated, it gives CASSQDLGTPTYEQYF.

The rearrangement joins TRBV28 to TRBJ2-7, with 14 bases aligning to TRBD2. CDR1 is MDHEN and CDR2 is SYDVKM in the germline V gene. Germline trimming cut 6 bases from V and 5 bases from J; bases unmatched to any gene: 3. The length of the CDR3 is 14 residues. The CDR3, as DNA: TGTGCCAGCAGGGGACTAGCGGGAGCCCACGAGCAGTACTTC. It yields the protein CASRGLAGAHEQYF.